This record covers a single T cell receptor (beta chain). Read coverage stops 3 residues before the CDR3 terminus; the germline J gene supplies the remainder. The CDR3 totals 15 residues. Germline V gives CDR1 MNHEY, CDR2 SMNVEV (reference sequence). Unmatched junction bases numbered 7, after V lost 8 bases and J lost 4 bases. The data belong to a study of T cells in women clearing cervical HPV infection. The data were produced by immunoSEQ multiplex PCR, yet TCRdb's version contains in-frame clones alone and is incomplete. The sample spans 25,000 to 35,000 clones; the ten largest clones claim about 7.8%.

The sequenced material came from blood buffy coat. The genes are TRBV27 and TRBJ2-1; 11 bases are shared with TRBD1. The sequence was collected from a woman between 18 and 70 years old with a cervical HPV16 infection that either progressed to CIN3+ or cleared (not recorded which). The CDR3 reads CASSPDRGLYNEQFF. CDR3 DNA (partial): TGTGCCAGCTCCCCGGACAGGGGGCTGTACAATGAG.